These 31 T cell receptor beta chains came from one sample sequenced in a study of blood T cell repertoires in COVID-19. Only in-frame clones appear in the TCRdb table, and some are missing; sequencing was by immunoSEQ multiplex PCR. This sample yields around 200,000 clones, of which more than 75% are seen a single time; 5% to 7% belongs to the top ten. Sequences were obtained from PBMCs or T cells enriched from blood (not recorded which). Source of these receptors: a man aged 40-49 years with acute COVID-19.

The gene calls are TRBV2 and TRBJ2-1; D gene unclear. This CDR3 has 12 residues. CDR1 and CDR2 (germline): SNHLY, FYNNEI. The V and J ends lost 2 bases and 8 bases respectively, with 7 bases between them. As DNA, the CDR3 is TGTGCCAGCAGTGAAATGGCCTATGAGCAGTTCTTC. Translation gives CASSEMAYEQFF.

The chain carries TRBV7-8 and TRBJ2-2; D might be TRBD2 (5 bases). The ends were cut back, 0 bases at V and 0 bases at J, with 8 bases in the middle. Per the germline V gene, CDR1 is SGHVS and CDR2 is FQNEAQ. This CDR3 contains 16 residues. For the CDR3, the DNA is TGTGCCAGCAGCTTAGCGTGGAGGCCGAACACCGGGGAGCTGTTTTTT. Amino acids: CASSLAWRPNTGELFF.

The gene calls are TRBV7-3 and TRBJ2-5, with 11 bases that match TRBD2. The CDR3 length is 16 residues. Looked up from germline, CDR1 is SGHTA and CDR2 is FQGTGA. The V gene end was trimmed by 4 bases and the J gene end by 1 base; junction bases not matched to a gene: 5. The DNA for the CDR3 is TGTGCCAGCAGCTCCGTAGCGGGAGGGGCCCAAGAGACCCAGTACTTC. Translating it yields CASSSVAGGAQETQYF. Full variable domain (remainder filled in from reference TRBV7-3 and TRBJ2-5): GAGVSQTPSNKVTEKGKYVELRCDPISGHTALYWYRQSLGQGPEFLIYFQGTGAADDSGLPNDRFFAVRPEGSVSTLKIQRTERGDSAVYLCASSSVAGGAQETQYFGPGTRLLVL.

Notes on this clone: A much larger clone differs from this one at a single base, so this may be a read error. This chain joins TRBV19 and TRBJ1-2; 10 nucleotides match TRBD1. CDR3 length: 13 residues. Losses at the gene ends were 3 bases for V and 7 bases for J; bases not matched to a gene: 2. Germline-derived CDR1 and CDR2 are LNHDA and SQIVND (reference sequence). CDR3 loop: CASSIGTGAGYTF. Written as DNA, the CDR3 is TGTGCCAGTAGTATCGGGACAGGGGCTGGCTACACCTTC.

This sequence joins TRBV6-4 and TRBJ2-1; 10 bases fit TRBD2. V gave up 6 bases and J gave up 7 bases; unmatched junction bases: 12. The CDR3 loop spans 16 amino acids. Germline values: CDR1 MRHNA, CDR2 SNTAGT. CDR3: CASSFEAGGGLNEQFF. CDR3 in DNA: TGTGCCAGCAGCTTTGAAGCGGGAGGGGGGTTGAATGAGCAGTTCTTC.

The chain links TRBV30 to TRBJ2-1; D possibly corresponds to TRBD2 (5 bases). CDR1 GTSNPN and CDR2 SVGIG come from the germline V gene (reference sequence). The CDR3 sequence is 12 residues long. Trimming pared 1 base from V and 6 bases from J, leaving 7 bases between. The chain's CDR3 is CAWSGSGNEQFF. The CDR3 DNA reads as TGTGCCTGGAGTGGGAGCGGCAATGAGCAGTTCTTC.

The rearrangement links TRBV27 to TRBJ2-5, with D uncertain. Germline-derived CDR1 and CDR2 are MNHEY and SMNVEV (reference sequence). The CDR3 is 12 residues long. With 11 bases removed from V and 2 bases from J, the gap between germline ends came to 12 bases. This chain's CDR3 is CAPTTAQETQYF. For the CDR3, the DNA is TGTGCCCCTACAACAGCTCAAGAGACCCAGTACTTC.

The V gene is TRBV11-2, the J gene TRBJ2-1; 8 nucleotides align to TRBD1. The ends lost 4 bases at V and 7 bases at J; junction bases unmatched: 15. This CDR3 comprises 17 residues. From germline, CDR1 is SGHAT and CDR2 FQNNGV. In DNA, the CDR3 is TGTGCCAGCAGCTCTCCCCCCGACAGGGGTAACGGGAATGAGCAGTTCTTC. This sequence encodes CASSSPPDRGNGNEQFF.

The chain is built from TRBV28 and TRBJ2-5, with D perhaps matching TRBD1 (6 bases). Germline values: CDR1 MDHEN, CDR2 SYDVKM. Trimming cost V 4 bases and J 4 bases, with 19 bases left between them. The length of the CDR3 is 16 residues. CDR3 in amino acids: CASSSLPGHFPETQYF. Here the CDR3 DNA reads TGTGCCAGCAGTTCCCTTCCGGGACACTTCCCAGAGACCCAGTACTTC.

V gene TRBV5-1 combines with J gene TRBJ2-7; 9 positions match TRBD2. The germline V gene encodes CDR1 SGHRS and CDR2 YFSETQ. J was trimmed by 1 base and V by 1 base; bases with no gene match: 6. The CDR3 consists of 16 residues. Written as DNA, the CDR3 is TGCGCCAGCAGCTTGAGAGCTAGCGGGATTTCCTACGAGCAGTACTTC. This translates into CASSLRASGISYEQYF.

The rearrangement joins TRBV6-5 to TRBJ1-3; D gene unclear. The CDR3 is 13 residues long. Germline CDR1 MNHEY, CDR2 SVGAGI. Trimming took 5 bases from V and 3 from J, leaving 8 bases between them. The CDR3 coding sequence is TGTGCCAGCAGTCGCCAGTTTGGAAACACCATATATTTT. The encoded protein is CASSRQFGNTIYF.

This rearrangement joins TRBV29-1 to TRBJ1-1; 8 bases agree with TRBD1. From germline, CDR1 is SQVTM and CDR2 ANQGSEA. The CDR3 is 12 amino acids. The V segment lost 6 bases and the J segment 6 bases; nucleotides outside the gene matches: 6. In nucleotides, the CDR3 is TGCAGCGTCGGGGGCAGGGGGCCTGAAGCTTTCTTT. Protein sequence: CSVGGRGPEAFF.

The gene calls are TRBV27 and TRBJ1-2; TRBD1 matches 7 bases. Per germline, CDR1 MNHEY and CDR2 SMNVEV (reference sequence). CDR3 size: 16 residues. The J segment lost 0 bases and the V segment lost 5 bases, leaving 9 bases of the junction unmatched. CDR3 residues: CASSVRQGLANYGYTF. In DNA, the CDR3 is TGTGCCAGCAGTGTAAGACAGGGCCTGGCTAACTATGGCTACACCTTC.

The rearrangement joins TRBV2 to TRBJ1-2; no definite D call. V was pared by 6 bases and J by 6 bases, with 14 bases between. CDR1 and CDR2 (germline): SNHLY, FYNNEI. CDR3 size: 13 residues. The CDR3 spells CASREDGLNGYTF. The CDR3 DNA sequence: TGTGCCAGCAGGGAGGATGGGCTGAATGGCTACACCTTC.

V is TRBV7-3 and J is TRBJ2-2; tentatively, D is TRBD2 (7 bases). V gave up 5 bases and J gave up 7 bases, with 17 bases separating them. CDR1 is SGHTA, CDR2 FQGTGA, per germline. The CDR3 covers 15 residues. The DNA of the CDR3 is TGTGCCAGCAGCCAGGGGCGGGGGAGGCACGGGGAGCTGTTTTTT. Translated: CASSQGRGRHGELFF. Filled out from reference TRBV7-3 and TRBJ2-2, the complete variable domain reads GAGVSQTPSNKVTEKGKYVELRCDPISGHTALYWYRQSLGQGPEFLIYFQGTGAADDSGLPNDRFFAVRPEGSVSTLKIQRTERGDSAVYLCASSQGRGRHGELFFGEGSRLTVL.

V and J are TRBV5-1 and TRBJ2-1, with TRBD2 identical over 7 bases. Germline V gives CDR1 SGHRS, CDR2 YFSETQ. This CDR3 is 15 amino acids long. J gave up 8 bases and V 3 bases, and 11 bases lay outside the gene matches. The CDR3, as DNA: TGCGCCAGCAGCTACGGGGGAGGGCCGGGGGATGAGCAGTTCTTC. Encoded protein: CASSYGGGPGDEQFF. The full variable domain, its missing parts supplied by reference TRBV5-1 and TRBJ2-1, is KAGVTQTPRYLIKTRGQQVTLSCSPISGHRSVSWYQQTPGQGLQFLFEYFSETQRNKGNFPGRFSGRQFSNSRSEMNVSTLELGDSALYLCASSYGGGPGDEQFFGPGTRLTVL.

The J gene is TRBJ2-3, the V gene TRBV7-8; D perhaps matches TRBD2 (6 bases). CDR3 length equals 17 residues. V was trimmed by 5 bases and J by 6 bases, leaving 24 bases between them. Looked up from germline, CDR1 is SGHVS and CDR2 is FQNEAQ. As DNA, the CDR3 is TGTGCCAGCAGCCCACAAAGGACTATTATACTACGGGATACGCAGTATTTT. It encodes CASSPQRTIILRDTQYF.

The CDR3 region is CASSLYSLSGGKLFF. The CDR3 nucleotides are TGTGCCAGCAGTTTATACAGCCTCTCAGGGGGAAAACTGTTTTTT. The gene calls are TRBV28 and TRBJ1-4; 7 bases line up with TRBD1. In germline, CDR1 is MDHEN, CDR2 SYDVKM. With V trimmed by 1 base and J by 10 bases, 9 bases remained unmatched. This CDR3 has 15 residues. The full variable domain, with the rest looked up from reference TRBV28 and TRBJ1-4, is DVKVTQSSRYLVKRTGEKVFLECVQDMDHENMFWYRQDPGLGLRLIYFSYDVKMKEKGDIPEGYSVSREKKERFSLILESASTNQTSMYLCASSLYSLSGGKLFFGSGTQLSVL.

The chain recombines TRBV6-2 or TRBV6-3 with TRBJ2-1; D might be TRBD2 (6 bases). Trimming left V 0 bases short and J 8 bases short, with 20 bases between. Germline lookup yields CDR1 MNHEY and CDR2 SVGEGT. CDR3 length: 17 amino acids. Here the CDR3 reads CASSYSMGGEGYDEQFF. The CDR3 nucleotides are TGTGCCAGCAGTTACTCGATGGGGGGAGAGGGATACGATGAGCAGTTCTTC.

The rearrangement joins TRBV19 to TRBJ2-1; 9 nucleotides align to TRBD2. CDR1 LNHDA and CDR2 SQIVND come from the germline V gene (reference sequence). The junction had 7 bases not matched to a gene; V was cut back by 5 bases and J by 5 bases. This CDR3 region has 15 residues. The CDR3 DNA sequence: TGTGCCAGTAGTGCTAGCGGGATTTCTCACAATGAGCAGTTCTTC. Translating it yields CASSASGISHNEQFF.

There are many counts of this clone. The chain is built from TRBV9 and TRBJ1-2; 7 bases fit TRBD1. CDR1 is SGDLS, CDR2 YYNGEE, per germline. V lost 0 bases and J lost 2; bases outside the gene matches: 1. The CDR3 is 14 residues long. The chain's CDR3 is CASSVDRGNYGYTF. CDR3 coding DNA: TGTGCCAGCAGCGTAGACAGGGGAAACTATGGCTACACCTTC. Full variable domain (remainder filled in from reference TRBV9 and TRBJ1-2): DSGVTQTPKHLITATGQRVTLRCSPRSGDLSVYWYQQSLDQGLQFLIQYYNGEERAKGNILERFSAQQFPDLHSELNLSSLELGDSALYFCASSVDRGNYGYTFGSGTRLTVV.

CDR3: CASSPDSGTDTQYF. The CDR3 DNA sequence: TGCGCCAGCAGCCCCGATAGCGGCACAGATACGCAGTATTTT. The rearrangement joins TRBV5-1 to TRBJ2-3; perhaps TRBD2 as D (5 bases). The germline CDR1 and CDR2 sequences are SGHRS and YFSETQ. The CDR3 sequence is 14 residues long. Deletions cut 4 bases from V and 1 base from J, with 10 bases between.

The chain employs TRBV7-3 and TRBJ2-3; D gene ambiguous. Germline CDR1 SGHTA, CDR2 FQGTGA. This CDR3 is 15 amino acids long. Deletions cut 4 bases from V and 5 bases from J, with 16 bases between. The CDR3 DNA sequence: TGTGCCAGCAGCTCCTCCGCCGCGCGCTTAGATACGCAGTATTTT. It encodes CASSSSAARLDTQYF.

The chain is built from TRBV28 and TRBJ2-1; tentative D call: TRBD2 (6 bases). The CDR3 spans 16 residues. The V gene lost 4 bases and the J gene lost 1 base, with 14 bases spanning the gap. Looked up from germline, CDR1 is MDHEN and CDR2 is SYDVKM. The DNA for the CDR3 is TGTGCCAGCAGTTCCGTTATAGCGGCGTCCTACAATGAGCAGTTCTTC. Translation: CASSSVIAASYNEQFF.

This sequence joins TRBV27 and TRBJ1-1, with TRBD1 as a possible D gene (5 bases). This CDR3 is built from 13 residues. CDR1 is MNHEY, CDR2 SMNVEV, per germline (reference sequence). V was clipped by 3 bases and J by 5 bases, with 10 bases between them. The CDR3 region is CASSFAGLTEAFF. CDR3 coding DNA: TGTGCCAGCAGTTTCGCAGGGCTAACTGAAGCTTTCTTT.

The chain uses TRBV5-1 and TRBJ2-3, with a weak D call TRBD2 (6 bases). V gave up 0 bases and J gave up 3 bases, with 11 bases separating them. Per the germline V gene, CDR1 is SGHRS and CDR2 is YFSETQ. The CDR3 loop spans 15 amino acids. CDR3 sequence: CASSLGVGGTDTQYF. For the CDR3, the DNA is TGCGCCAGCAGCTTGGGGGTTGGAGGGACAGATACGCAGTATTTT.

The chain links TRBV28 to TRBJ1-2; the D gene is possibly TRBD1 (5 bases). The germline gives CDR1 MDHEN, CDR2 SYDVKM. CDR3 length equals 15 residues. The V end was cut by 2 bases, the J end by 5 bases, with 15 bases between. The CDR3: CASSLGRTYIYGYTF. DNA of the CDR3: TGTGCCAGCAGTTTAGGCAGGACATACATATATGGCTACACCTTC.

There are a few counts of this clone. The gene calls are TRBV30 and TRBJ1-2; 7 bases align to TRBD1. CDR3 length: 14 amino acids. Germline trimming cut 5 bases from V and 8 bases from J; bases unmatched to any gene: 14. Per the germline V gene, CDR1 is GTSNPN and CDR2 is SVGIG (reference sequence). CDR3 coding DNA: TGTGCCTGGTGCCCCACATCCACAGGGGAAGGCTACACCTTC. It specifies CAWCPTSTGEGYTF.

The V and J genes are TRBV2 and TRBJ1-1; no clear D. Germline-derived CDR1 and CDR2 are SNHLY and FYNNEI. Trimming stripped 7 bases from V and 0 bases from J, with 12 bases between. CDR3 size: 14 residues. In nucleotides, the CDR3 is TGTGCCAGCATGTTAACAACCATGAACACTGAAGCTTTCTTT. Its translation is CASMLTTMNTEAFF. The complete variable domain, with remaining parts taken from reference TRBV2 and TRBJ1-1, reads EPEVTQTPSHQVTQMGQEVILRCVPISNHLYFYWYRQILGQKVEFLVSFYNNEISEKSEIFDDQFSVERPDGSNFTLKIRSTKLEDSAMYFCASMLTTMNTEAFFGQGTRLTVV.

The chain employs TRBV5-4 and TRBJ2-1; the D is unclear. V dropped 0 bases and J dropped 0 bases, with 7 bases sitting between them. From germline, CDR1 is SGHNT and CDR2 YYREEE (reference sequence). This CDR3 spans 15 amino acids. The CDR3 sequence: CASSLVLSSYNEQFF. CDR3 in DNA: TGTGCCAGCAGCTTGGTTCTGAGCTCCTACAATGAGCAGTTCTTC. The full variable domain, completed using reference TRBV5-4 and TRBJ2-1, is ETGVTQSPTHLIKTRGQQVTLRCSSQSGHNTVSWYQQALGQGPQFIFQYYREEENGRGNFPPRFSGLQFPNYSSELNVNALELDDSALYLCASSLVLSSYNEQFFGPGTRLTVL.

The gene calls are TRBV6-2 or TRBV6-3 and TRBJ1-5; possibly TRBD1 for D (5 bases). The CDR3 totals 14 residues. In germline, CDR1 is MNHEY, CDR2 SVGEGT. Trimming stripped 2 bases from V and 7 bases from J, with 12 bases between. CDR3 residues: CASSYGGESQPQHF. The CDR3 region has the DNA TGTGCCAGCAGTTACGGGGGGGAATCACAGCCCCAGCATTTT.